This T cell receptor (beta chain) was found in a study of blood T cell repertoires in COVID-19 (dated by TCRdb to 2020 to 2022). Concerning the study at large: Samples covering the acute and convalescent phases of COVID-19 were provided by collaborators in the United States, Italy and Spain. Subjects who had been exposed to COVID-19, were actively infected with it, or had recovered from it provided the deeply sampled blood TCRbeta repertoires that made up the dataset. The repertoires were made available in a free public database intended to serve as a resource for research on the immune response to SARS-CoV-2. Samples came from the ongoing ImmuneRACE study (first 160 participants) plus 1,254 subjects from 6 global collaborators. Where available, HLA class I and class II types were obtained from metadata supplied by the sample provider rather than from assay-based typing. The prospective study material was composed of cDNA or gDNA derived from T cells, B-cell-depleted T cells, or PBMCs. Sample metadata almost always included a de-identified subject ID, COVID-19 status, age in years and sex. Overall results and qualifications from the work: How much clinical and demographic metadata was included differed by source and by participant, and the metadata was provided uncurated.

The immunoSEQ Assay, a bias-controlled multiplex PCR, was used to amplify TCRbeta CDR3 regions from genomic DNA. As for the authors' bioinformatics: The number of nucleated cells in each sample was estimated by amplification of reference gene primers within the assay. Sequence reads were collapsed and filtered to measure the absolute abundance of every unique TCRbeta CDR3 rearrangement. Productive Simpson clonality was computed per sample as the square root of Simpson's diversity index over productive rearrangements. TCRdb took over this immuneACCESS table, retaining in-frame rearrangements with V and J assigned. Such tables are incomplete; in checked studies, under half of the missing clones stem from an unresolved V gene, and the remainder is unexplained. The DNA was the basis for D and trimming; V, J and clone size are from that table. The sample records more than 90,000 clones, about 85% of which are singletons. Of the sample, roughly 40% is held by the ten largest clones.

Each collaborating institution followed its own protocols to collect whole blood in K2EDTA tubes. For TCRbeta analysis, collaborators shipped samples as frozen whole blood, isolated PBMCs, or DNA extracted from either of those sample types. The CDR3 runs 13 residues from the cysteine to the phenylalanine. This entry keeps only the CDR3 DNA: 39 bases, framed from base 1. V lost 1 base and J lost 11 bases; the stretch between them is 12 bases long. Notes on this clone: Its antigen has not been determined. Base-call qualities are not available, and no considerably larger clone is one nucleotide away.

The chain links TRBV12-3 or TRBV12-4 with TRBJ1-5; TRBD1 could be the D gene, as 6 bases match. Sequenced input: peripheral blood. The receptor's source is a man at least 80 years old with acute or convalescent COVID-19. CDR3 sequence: CASSLETGTAQHF. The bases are TGTGCCAGCAGTTTAGAGACAGGCACAGCCCAGCATTTT.